This is a list of T cell receptor beta chains from one sample in a study of regulatory T cells in long-lasting Graves disease. In TCRdb, the multiplex PCR reads were re-called with MiXCR into one record per CDR3 protein. The table lists 450,000 or so distinct CDR3 sequences, 20% of them singletons. The sequences come from peripheral blood mononuclear cells (PBMCs), collected when the disease was refractory, from a patient treated with antithyroid drugs. The receptors come from a female donor with Graves disease. CDR3s include the opening cysteine and the closing phenylalanine or tryptophan.

v_call: TRBV29-1
cdr3_length: 13
j_call: TRBJ1-5
cdr3_aa: CSVVGGANQPQHF

v_call: TRBV28
cdr3_length: 15
j_call: TRBJ2-3
cdr3_aa: CASSTWDPSTDTQYF

v_call: TRBV19
cdr3_length: 14
j_call: TRBJ1-1
cdr3_aa: CASSIGLSATGAFF

v_call: TRBV28
cdr3_length: 15
j_call: TRBJ2-6
cdr3_aa: CASSFFGSGANVLTF

v_call: TRBV12-3/TRBV12-4
cdr3_length: 14
j_call: TRBJ1-1
cdr3_aa: CASTLEVSRDEAFF

v_call: TRBV6-5
cdr3_length: 14
j_call: TRBJ2-5
cdr3_aa: CASSSTGRGETQYF

v_call: TRBV6-1
cdr3_length: 15
j_call: TRBJ2-2
cdr3_aa: CASSPRAGGTGELFF

v_call: TRBV15
cdr3_length: 13
j_call: TRBJ2-1
cdr3_aa: CATSRVGNDEQFF

v_call: TRBV4-1
cdr3_length: 14
j_call: TRBJ2-7
cdr3_aa: CASSQDKPVYEQYF

v_call: TRBV19
cdr3_length: 14
j_call: TRBJ2-7
cdr3_aa: CASSKIGLSYEQYF

v_call: TRBV6-1
cdr3_length: 14
j_call: TRBJ1-5
cdr3_aa: CASKGVRGNQPQHF

v_call: TRBV29-1
cdr3_length: 14
j_call: TRBJ1-2
cdr3_aa: CSVEEQGSIYGYTF

v_call: TRBV11-3
cdr3_length: 14
j_call: TRBJ2-4
cdr3_aa: CASSSTGGGNIQYF

v_call: TRBV5-5
cdr3_length: 15
j_call: TRBJ2-1
cdr3_aa: CASSFRLALLEEQFF

v_call: TRBV6-2/TRBV6-3
cdr3_length: 15
j_call: TRBJ2-7
cdr3_aa: CASSASPGVNYEQYF

v_call: TRBV20-1
cdr3_length: 14
j_call: TRBJ1-4
cdr3_aa: CSAIRTEGNEKLFF

v_call: TRBV6-9
cdr3_length: 16
j_call: TRBJ1-3
cdr3_aa: CASSYGELTSGNTIYF

v_call: TRBV28
cdr3_length: 12
j_call: TRBJ1-1
cdr3_aa: CASNGEGGEAFF

v_call: TRBV30
cdr3_length: 12
j_call: TRBJ1-1
cdr3_aa: CAWSGINTEAFF

v_call: TRBV6-5
cdr3_length: 15
j_call: TRBJ1-6
cdr3_aa: CASSYSSPGGSPLHF

v_call: TRBV19
cdr3_length: 14
j_call: TRBJ2-7
cdr3_aa: CASSIAGSSYEQYF

v_call: TRBV7-2
cdr3_length: 15
j_call: TRBJ1-5
cdr3_aa: CASSLAGISNQPQHF

v_call: TRBV5-1
cdr3_length: 14
j_call: TRBJ2-7
cdr3_aa: CASSLAGAGSEQYF